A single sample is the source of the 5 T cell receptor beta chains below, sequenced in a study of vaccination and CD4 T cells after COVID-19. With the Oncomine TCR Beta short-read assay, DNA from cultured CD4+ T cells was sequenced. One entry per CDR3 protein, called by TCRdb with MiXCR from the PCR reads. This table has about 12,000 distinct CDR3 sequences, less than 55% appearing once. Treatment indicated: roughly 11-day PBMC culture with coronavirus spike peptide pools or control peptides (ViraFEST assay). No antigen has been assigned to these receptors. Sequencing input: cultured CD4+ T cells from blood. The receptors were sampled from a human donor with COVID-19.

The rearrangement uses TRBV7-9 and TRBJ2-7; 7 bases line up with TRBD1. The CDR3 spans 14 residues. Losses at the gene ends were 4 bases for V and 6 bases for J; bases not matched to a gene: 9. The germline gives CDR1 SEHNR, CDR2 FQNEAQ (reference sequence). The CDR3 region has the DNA TGTGCCAGCAGCTCCGGGACAGAGAAGCTCGAGCAGTACTTC. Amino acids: CASSSGTEKLEQYF.

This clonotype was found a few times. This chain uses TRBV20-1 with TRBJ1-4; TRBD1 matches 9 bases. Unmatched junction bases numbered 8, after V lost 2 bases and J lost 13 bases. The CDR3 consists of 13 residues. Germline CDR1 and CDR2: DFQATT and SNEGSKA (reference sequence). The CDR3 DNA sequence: TGCAGTGCTAGACTACAGGGGGCGGTTGGACTGTTTTTT. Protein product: CSARLQGAVGLFF.

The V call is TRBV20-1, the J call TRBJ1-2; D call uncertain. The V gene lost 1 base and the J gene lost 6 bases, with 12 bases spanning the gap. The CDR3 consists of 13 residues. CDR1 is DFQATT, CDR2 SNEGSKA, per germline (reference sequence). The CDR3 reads CSARAGDKHGYTF. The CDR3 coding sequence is TGCAGTGCTAGAGCTGGAGACAAGCATGGCTACACCTTC.

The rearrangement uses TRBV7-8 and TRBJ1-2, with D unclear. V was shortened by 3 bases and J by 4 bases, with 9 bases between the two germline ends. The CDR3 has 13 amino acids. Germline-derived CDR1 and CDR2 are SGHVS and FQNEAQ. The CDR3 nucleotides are TGTGCCAGCAGCTTTGGACGGTCCTATGGCTACACCTTC. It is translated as CASSFGRSYGYTF. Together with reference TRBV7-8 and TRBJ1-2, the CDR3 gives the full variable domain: GAGVSQSPRYKVAKRGQDVALRCDPISGHVSLFWYQQALGQGPEFLTYFQNEAQLDKSGLPSDRFFAERPEGSVSTLKIQRTQQEDSAVYLCASSFGRSYGYTFGSGTRLTVV.

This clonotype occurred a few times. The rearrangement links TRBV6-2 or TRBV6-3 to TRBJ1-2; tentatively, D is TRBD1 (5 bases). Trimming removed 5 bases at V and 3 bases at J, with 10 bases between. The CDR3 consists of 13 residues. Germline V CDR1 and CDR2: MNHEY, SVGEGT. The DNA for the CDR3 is TGTGCCAGCAGTCACGGGGACGACTATGGCTACACCTTC. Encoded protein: CASSHGDDYGYTF.